This TCR beta chain was recorded in a study of T-cell memory formation after mild COVID-19 (dated by TCRdb to about 2021). Context from the whole study: Most TCR sequence clusters were specific to one of the two donors. In a couple of donors, T-cell clones that expanded and contracted after mild COVID-19 were followed by sequencing TCRalpha and TCRbeta repertoires longitudinally. Two young, previously healthy adult volunteers, one female and one male, were included in the cohort.

Sequencing was performed on an Illumina NovaSeq 6000. TCRalpha and TCRbeta cDNA libraries were built by 5'RACE with constant-segment primers, adding sample barcodes and unique molecular identifiers. Trizol reagent was used to extract RNA from every sample. Amplification of the libraries took two PCR steps, and the second step added a second sample barcode plus Illumina TruSeq adapters. Sequencing of libraries was performed on an Illumina NovaSeq with 2 x 150 bp paired-end reads. The original pipeline was this. The reads were demultiplexed and collapsed into UMI-guided consensus sequences using migec v1.2.7. With mixcr v2.1.11, UMI consensuses were aligned to TRA and TRB V and J templates and assembled into clonotypes. A clonotype was counted as expanded or contracted only when both edgeR and NoisET called the clonotype significant, with the noise models trained on biological replicates. For edgeR calls, the thresholds were a false discovery rate-adjusted p below 0.01 and a log2 fold-change of 1. As an exploratory analysis of dynamics, max-normalized trajectories of the 1000 most abundant clonotypes were examined by PCA with hierarchical clustering. Each responding clone was given a CD4 or CD8 phenotype based on the CD4+ and CD8+ repertoires, which had been sequenced separately. The public reads were reprocessed in TCRdb via fastp at Q25 and MiXCR, keeping in-frame beta chains. Rows with one shared CDR3 protein collapse into an entry with the most common genes and DNA. TCRdb, not the authors, supplied the V and J calls. A total of roughly 400,000 distinct CDR3 sequences appear in this sample, roughly a quarter of them only once. Roughly 8.9% of the sample is in the top ten clones.

As regards this clonotype: It lacks a known antigen. No base qualities exist here, and no much larger clone lies one base off it.

CDR1 MNHEY and CDR2 SVGEGT are derived from the germline V gene. Trimming takes 5 bases from V and 0 bases from J, and the germline ends sit 11 bases apart. Taken from cysteine to phenylalanine, the CDR3 has 15 residues. Only the CDR3 region is kept as DNA, spanning 45 bases read in frame from base 1. Overall results and qualifications from the work: Only a couple of mild cases were covered in the study, and larger cohorts including severe cases with pre-infection samples were considered necessary. Contracting CD4+ clones were located mainly in the CM and EM memory subsets, whereas CD8+ clones were found to be enriched in EMRA. SARS-CoV-2 specificity was not confirmed for the second-wave clones peaking on day 37. The detection of some responding clones in pre-infection memory suggests that pre-existing cross-reactive memory T cells joined the SARS-CoV-2 response. Clones contracting from day 15 to 85 had balanced CD4/CD8 phenotypes, while a second wave expanding from day 15 to 37 was biased towards CD4+.

PBMCs were isolated by Ficoll-Paque density gradient centrifugation. The sequence joins TRBV6-2 or TRBV6-3 to TRBJ2-1; the D segment cannot be called with confidence. The TCR was taken from an adult woman who had mild COVID-19 (a few samples of this study predate the infection). The sample titles of this study are shuffled in the database, so cell type and time point are left out; the donor was told from shared clones. Specimen: PBMCs or a T cell subset sorted from them (not recorded which). The sequenced DNA: TGTGCCAGCAGTCCCCAGGAACACTCCTACAATGAGCAGTTCTTC. Its coded protein is CASSPQEHSYNEQFF.